These 3 T cell receptor beta chains share one sample of origin, sequenced in a study of blood T cells in healthy people across ages. Sample-barcoded 5' priming and a J-beta primer mix drove a second PCR of 7 to 11 cycles. MiXCR was run by TCRdb on the 5' RACE reads, yielding one entry per CDR3 protein. The sample has about 780,000 distinct CDR3 sequences; 35% to 50% are singletons. The sequencing input was blood. The receptors originated from a man older than 75 in good health.

The chain carries TRBV4-1 and TRBJ2-5, with D possibly matching TRBD2 (6 bases). Germline lookup yields CDR1 MGHRA and CDR2 YSYEKL. V was cut by 4 bases and J by 4 bases, with 16 bases left in between. The CDR3 extends over 15 amino acids. CDR3 sequence (DNA): TGCGCCAGCAGCCCGGGGACTCTCCGGGGAGAGACCCAGTACTTC. Protein product: CASSPGTLRGETQYF.

The V and J genes are TRBV15 and TRBJ2-5, with D maybe TRBD1 (5 bases). Per the germline V gene, CDR1 is LNHNV and CDR2 is YYDKDF (reference sequence). The CDR3 runs to 20 residues. V lost 0 bases and J lost 2, with 25 bases in between. CDR3 in amino acids: CATSRDLQGRGNNDQETQYF. The CDR3 coding sequence is TGTGCCACCAGCAGAGATCTACAAGGAAGGGGCAACAACGATCAAGAGACCCAGTACTTC.

As regards this clonotype: Its ends do not fully match the called genes, so a read error is possible. The V gene is TRBV5-5, the J gene TRBJ2-7; 7 nucleotides line up with TRBD2. CDR1 is SGHKS and CDR2 is YYEKEE in the germline V gene (reference sequence). The CDR3 is made up of 16 amino acids. The CDR3 nucleotides are TGTACCAGCAGCATTGGGGGGGACTTGATCCTCTACGAGCAGTACTTC. As protein: CTSSIGGDLILYEQYF.